This TCR beta chain derives from a study of T-cell reconstitution after alpha-beta-depleted transplantation in children. Germline assignment: CDR1 SGHNT and CDR2 YYREEE (reference sequence). V gave up 0 bases and J gave up 12 bases, with 10 bases separating them. CDR3 length equals 11 residues. Unique molecular identifiers featured in how the TCRbeta library was prepared. TCRdb ran MiXCR on the PCR reads and lists one entry per CDR3 protein. The profile shows 200,000 to 250,000 distinct CDR3 sequences, 9.7% of them singletons. The V call is TRBV5-4, the J call TRBJ2-7; D ambiguous. The source is a human donor who donated a stem cell graft to a child with SCID. This specimen was PBMCs from the stem cell graft donor, taken from the stem cell graft. The CDR3 spells CASSLVGVWYF. Written as DNA, the CDR3 is TGTGCCAGCAGCTTGGTTGGGGTGTGGTACTTC.